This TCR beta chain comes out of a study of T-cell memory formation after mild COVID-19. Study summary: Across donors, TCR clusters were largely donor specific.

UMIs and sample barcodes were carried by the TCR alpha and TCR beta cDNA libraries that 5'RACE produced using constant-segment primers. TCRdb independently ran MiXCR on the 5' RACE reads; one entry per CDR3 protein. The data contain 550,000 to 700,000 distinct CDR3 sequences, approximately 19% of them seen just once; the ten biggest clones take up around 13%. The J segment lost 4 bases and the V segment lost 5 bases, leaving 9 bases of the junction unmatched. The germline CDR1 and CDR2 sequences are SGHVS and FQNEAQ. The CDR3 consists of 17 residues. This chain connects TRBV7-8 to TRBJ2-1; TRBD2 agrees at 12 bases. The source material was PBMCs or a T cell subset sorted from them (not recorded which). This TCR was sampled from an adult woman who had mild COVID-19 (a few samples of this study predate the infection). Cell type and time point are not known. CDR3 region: CASSPKTSGSGYNEQFF. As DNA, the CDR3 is TGTGCCAGCAGCCCCAAGACTAGCGGGAGTGGTTACAATGAGCAGTTCTTC.